This TCR beta chain was obtained from a study of blood T cell repertoires in COVID-19. The CDR3 totals 16 residues. V was trimmed by 2 bases and J by 1 base, leaving 15 bases between them. The V gene's germline CDR1 is SGHRS and CDR2 YFSETQ. Here immunoSEQ multiplex PCR was the method, and the copy in TCRdb shows in-frame clones only, minus some. The sample lists 210,000 or so clones; around 84% were seen once. The table lists this clone with a count of one. The chain has TRBV5-1 and TRBJ1-1; possible D gene TRBD1, 6 bases. This sequence originates from a man aged 50-60 years with acute or convalescent COVID-19. Sequencing was carried out using peripheral blood. The chain's CDR3 is CASSLAQTGTNTEAFF. In DNA, the CDR3 is TGCGCCAGCAGCTTAGCCCAGACAGGAACGAACACTGAAGCTTTCTTT.